The 25 T cell receptor beta chains given below trace back to one sample, sequenced in a study of blood T cell repertoires in COVID-19. Sequencing used immunoSEQ multiplex PCR; TCRdb keeps in-frame clones, though not all of them. The table has some 45,000 clones, about 76% seen once. The specimen was peripheral blood. The receptors shown here come from a man between 65 and 85 years old with active or convalescent COVID-19.

The chain employs TRBV12-5 and TRBJ2-1, with TRBD1 matching 8 bases. The CDR3 totals 14 residues. Germline V gene lookup returns CDR1 LGHNT and CDR2 FRNRAP. The J segment lost 4 bases and the V segment lost 5 bases, leaving 4 bases of the junction unmatched. The CDR3 bases are TGTGCTAGTGGTGGAACAGGGGGATACAATGAGCAGTTCTTC. It specifies CASGGTGGYNEQFF.

The V call is TRBV6-5, the J call TRBJ1-1, with a weak D call TRBD1 (6 bases). Trimming stripped 11 bases from V and 4 bases from J, with 20 bases between. This CDR3 region has 14 residues. Germline V gene data show CDR1 as MNHEY and CDR2 as SVGAGI. The CDR3 reads CAGTSSGVGTEAFF. The CDR3 nucleotides read TGTGCCGGCACTTCATCAGGGGTGGGCACTGAAGCTTTCTTT.

Notes on this clone: The junction departs from the called germline gene at one end, perhaps through a read error. The chain joins TRBV7-3 to TRBJ1-6; TRBD1 might be the D (6 bases). CDR1 and CDR2 from the germline V gene are SGHTA and FQGTGA. The CDR3 contains 15 residues. The CDR3 DNA sequence: TGTGCCAGCAGCCTAACCGGGACAATGGGTTCACCCCTCCACTTT. Amino acids: CASSLTGTMGSPLHF.

The chain links TRBV7-9 to TRBJ2-7; 8 bases agree with TRBD2. Looked up from germline, CDR1 is SEHNR and CDR2 is FQNEAQ (reference sequence). The CDR3 contains 14 residues. Trimming removed 5 bases from V and 1 base from J; junction bases left unmatched: 4. This CDR3 is CASSPRGGSYEQYF. The CDR3 nucleotides are TGTGCCAGCAGCCCCCGGGGGGGATCCTACGAGCAGTACTTC. The full variable domain, in which reference TRBV7-9 and TRBJ2-7 provide the parts outside the CDR3, is DTGVSQNPRHKITKRGQNVTFRCDPISEHNRLYWYRQTLGQGPEFLTYFQNEAQLEKSRLLSDRFSAERPKGSFSTLEIQRTEQGDSAMYLCASSPRGGSYEQYFGPGTRLTVT.

A word on this clone: Compared with germline, one end of the junction differs, possibly owing to a read error. The CDR3 DNA sequence: TGTGCCAGCAGTGAATTTCAGGGTTTCAATTTT. It translates to CASSEFQGFNF. The V gene is TRBV6-1, the J gene TRBJ1-3; possibly TRBD1 for D (5 bases). The CDR3 extends over 11 amino acids. Germline V gene sequence: CDR1 MNHNS, CDR2 SASEGT.

The CDR3 sequence is CATSDWGRGLADTQYF. CDR3 in DNA: TGTGCCACCAGTGATTGGGGTAGGGGGCTGGCAGATACGCAGTATTTT. V and J are TRBV24-1 and TRBJ2-3; 7 nucleotides line up with TRBD1. The CDR3 loop spans 16 amino acids. Losses at the gene ends were 2 bases for V and 4 bases for J; bases not matched to a gene: 8. Per germline, CDR1 KGHDR and CDR2 SFDVKD.

CDR3 loop: CASSTQMNTEAFF. In DNA form, the CDR3 reads TGTGCCAGTAGTACCCAGATGAACACTGAAGCTTTCTTT. The V and J genes are TRBV19 and TRBJ1-1; D unclear. The V end was cut by 4 bases, the J end by 0 bases, with 6 bases between. Per the germline V gene, CDR1 is LNHDA and CDR2 is SQIVND (reference sequence). This CDR3 region has 13 residues.

This chain connects TRBV3-1 (or the pseudogene TRBV3-2) to TRBJ1-1, with D maybe TRBD1 (5 bases). The ends were cut back, 0 bases at V and 5 bases at J, with 13 bases in the middle. The length of the CDR3 is 15 residues. Germline V CDR1 and CDR2: LGHDT, YNNKEL (reference sequence). CDR3 DNA: TGTGCCAGCAGCCAAGATCCCGGGGGACGGACTGAAGCTTTCTTT. This sequence encodes CASSQDPGGRTEAFF.

The chain links TRBV28 to TRBJ2-3; 9 positions agree with TRBD2. V shed 4 bases and J 0 bases; nucleotides not matched to a gene: 8. Looked up from germline, CDR1 is MDHEN and CDR2 is SYDVKM. The CDR3 length is 17 residues. CDR3 residues: CASSSHLTSGSTDTQYF. CDR3 nucleotide sequence: TGTGCCAGCAGTTCTCACTTAACTAGCGGGAGCACAGATACGCAGTATTTT. The full variable domain, completed using reference TRBV28 and TRBJ2-3, is DVKVTQSSRYLVKRTGEKVFLECVQDMDHENMFWYRQDPGLGLRLIYFSYDVKMKEKGDIPEGYSVSREKKERFSLILESASTNQTSMYLCASSSHLTSGSTDTQYFGPGTRLTVL.

This clone occurred a few times. The genes are TRBV4-1 and TRBJ1-5, with TRBD1 as a possible D gene (5 bases). Germline V gene lookup returns CDR1 MGHRA and CDR2 YSYEKL. The V gene lost 4 bases and the J gene lost 9 bases, with 22 bases spanning the gap. CDR3 length: 16 amino acids. CDR3 sequence (DNA): TGCGCCAGCAGCCCCCAAGCGGGGAGGGGAATCTGGCCCCAGCATTTT. Translating it yields CASSPQAGRGIWPQHF.

The V call is TRBV18, the J call TRBJ1-2; D is ambiguous. The V end lost 3 bases, the J end lost 6 bases, and 11 bases lay between the germline ends. This CDR3 region has 13 residues. The germline V gene encodes CDR1 KGHSH and CDR2 LQKENI. The CDR3 is CASSPDTRNGYTF. CDR3 coding DNA: TGTGCCAGCTCACCCGACACAAGAAATGGCTACACCTTC.

The rearrangement joins TRBV4-1 to TRBJ1-2; TRBD1 matches 8 bases. Germline V gene lookup returns CDR1 MGHRA and CDR2 YSYEKL. Unmatched junction bases numbered 12, after V lost 2 bases and J lost 7 bases. This CDR3 comprises 16 residues. This CDR3 reads CASSQSLTGDLGGYTF. For the CDR3, the DNA is TGCGCCAGCAGCCAATCCCTGACAGGGGACTTGGGTGGCTACACCTTC.

The chain links TRBV5-4 to TRBJ1-6; TRBD1 matches at 8 bases. J lost 8 bases, V lost 4 bases, and 8 bases had no gene match. This CDR3 is 15 amino acids long. Germline CDR1 reads SGHNT; CDR2 reads YYREEE (reference sequence). Here the CDR3 DNA reads TGTGCCAGCAGCGTGCAACAGGGGGGATATTCACCCCTCCACTTT. It yields the protein CASSVQQGGYSPLHF.

The gene calls are TRBV4-1 and TRBJ2-1; 9 nucleotides match TRBD1. With V trimmed by 3 bases and J by 6 bases, 18 bases remained unmatched. Germline V CDR1 and CDR2: MGHRA, YSYEKL. The CDR3 is 19 amino acids. CDR3 sequence reads: CASSHTGGAIEKGANEQFF. CDR3 bases: TGCGCCAGCAGCCATACAGGGGGCGCGATCGAGAAGGGGGCCAATGAGCAGTTCTTC.

The count of this clone is one. V usage is TRBV20-1 and J usage is TRBJ2-1; 7 bases fit TRBD2. With 3 bases clipped from V and 6 bases from J, the junction kept 11 bases outside the gene matches. Germline V gene data show CDR1 as DFQATT and CDR2 as SNEGSKA (reference sequence). The CDR3 contains 15 residues. The CDR3 protein is CSASTLGGKVNEQFF. The CDR3 DNA is TGCAGTGCTAGTACCCTCGGGGGGAAGGTCAATGAGCAGTTCTTC.

This chain uses TRBV2 with TRBJ1-2, with 7 bases identical to TRBD1. Trimming cost V 3 bases and J 8 bases; bases outside gene matches: 12. The CDR3 consists of 15 residues. CDR1 and CDR2 from the germline V gene are SNHLY and FYNNEI. CDR3 residues: CASSDKRTGERGYTF. The CDR3 coding sequence is TGTGCCAGCAGTGATAAGCGCACAGGGGAGCGGGGCTACACCTTC.

The chain carries TRBV7-9 and TRBJ2-5; 9 bases match TRBD2. The CDR3 length is 17 residues. Germline CDR1 is SEHNR and CDR2 is FQNEAQ (reference sequence). Trimming took 5 bases from V and 2 from J; bases not matched to a gene: 12. The CDR3 bases are TGTGCCAGCAGCCCCCCCCCTGGACTAGCGATACAAGAGACCCAGTACTTC. Amino acids: CASSPPPGLAIQETQYF. Full variable domain (missing parts from reference TRBV7-9 and TRBJ2-5): DTGVSQNPRHKITKRGQNVTFRCDPISEHNRLYWYRQTLGQGPEFLTYFQNEAQLEKSRLLSDRFSAERPKGSFSTLEIQRTEQGDSAMYLCASSPPPGLAIQETQYFGPGTRLLVL.

V gene TRBV6-6 combines with J gene TRBJ1-2; TRBD1 matches at 7 bases. The CDR3 sequence is 13 residues long. The germline V gene encodes CDR1 MNHNY and CDR2 SVGAGI (reference sequence). V lost 7 bases to trimming and J lost 4 bases; unmatched junction nucleotides: 6. CDR3 bases: TGTGCCAGCACGACAGGGCCTATCTATGGCTACACCTTC. It encodes CASTTGPIYGYTF.

V and J are TRBV19 and TRBJ1-5, with D possibly TRBD1 on 6 matching bases. This CDR3 region has 13 residues. Trimming left V 5 bases short and J 3 bases short, with 8 bases between. Germline lookup yields CDR1 LNHDA and CDR2 SQIVND (reference sequence). This chain's CDR3 is CASSRQVNQPQHF. Here the CDR3 DNA reads TGTGCCAGTAGTCGACAGGTCAATCAGCCCCAGCATTTT.

This clone was seen a handful of times. The V call is TRBV18, the J call TRBJ2-2; 7 nucleotides match TRBD1. Germline V gives CDR1 KGHSH, CDR2 LQKENI. V lost 3 bases and J lost 5; bases outside the gene matches: 6. The CDR3 runs to 15 residues. The CDR3 region has the DNA TGTGCCAGCTCACCGGAGACAGGGAGAACCGGGGAGCTGTTTTTT. This gives the protein CASSPETGRTGELFF. Together with reference TRBV18 and TRBJ2-2, the CDR3 gives the full variable domain: NAGVMQNPRHLVRRRGQEARLRCSPMKGHSHVYWYRQLPEEGLKFMVYLQKENIIDESGMPKERFSAEFPKEGPSILRIQQVVRGDSAAYFCASSPETGRTGELFFGEGSRLTVL.

J is TRBJ2-1 and V is TRBV13, with 10 bases identical to TRBD2. CDR1 is PRHDT, CDR2 FYEKMQ, per germline (reference sequence). V trimming: 2 bases; J trimming: 6 bases; junction bases outside the gene matches: 4. The CDR3 loop spans 15 amino acids. CDR3 in DNA: TGTGCCAGCAGCTTACTAGCGGGGGCCTTCAATGAGCAGTTCTTC. This sequence encodes CASSLLAGAFNEQFF.

The chain combines TRBV28 with TRBJ2-2, with D perhaps TRBD2 (6 bases). V dropped 7 bases and J dropped 6 bases, with 18 bases sitting between them. Germline-derived CDR1 and CDR2 are MDHEN and SYDVKM. This CDR3 region has 15 residues. Here the CDR3 DNA reads TGTGCCAGCACCCAGGGACTTTACCGGGCCGGGGAGCTGTTTTTT. This encodes CASTQGLYRAGELFF.

This clone was seen more than once but under ten times. CDR3 residues: CASRSQENQPQHF. The CDR3 coding sequence is TGTGCCAGCAGGTCACAGGAAAATCAGCCCCAGCATTTT. The chain carries TRBV6-6 and TRBJ1-5; D may be TRBD1 (5 bases). V was cut by 6 bases and J by 4 bases, with 10 bases left in between. CDR1 and CDR2 (germline): MNHNY, SVGAGI (reference sequence). The CDR3 spans 13 residues.

This clone was recorded a few times. The chain employs TRBV5-1 and TRBJ2-5; D is perhaps TRBD2 (5 bases). Trimming took 5 bases from V and 2 from J, leaving 10 bases between them. CDR1 and CDR2 from the germline V gene are SGHRS and YFSETQ. The CDR3 is 13 amino acids. CDR3 region: CASRYSGQETQYF. In DNA form, the CDR3 reads TGCGCCAGCAGGTACAGCGGACAAGAGACCCAGTACTTC.

The chain employs TRBV28 and TRBJ1-3; 7 positions agree with TRBD1. CDR1 and CDR2 from the germline V gene are MDHEN and SYDVKM. V lost 6 bases, J lost 3 bases, and 8 bases stayed unmatched. This CDR3 has 15 amino acids. CDR3 sequence reads: CASSPTGEFGNTIYF. As DNA, the CDR3 is TGTGCCAGCAGCCCAACAGGGGAGTTTGGAAACACCATATATTTT.